This T cell receptor beta chain is drawn from a study of T cell responses to AZD1222 COVID-19 vaccine (dated by TCRdb to 2020 to 2023). In the study overall: Because spike-specific TCR depth and breadth did not differ between the two schedules, AZD1222 recipients who got a second dose at roughly 4 weeks were pooled with those who got a second dose at roughly 12 weeks. A total of approximately 250 trial participants underwent TCR sequencing, of whom approximately 200 had received two doses of AZD1222 and around 25 had received two doses of the MenACWY control vaccine. Trial participants were enrolled into age subgroups of 18-55, 56-69 and 70-plus years, which contained 148, 28 and 57 TCR-sequenced participants, respectively. What the work shows at the level of the full study, not this receptor alone: Conclusions about previously exposed vaccinees are limited because only five to seven AZD1222 recipients were SARS-CoV-2 seropositive at baseline. The whole spike protein was spanned by vaccine-associated CD4 TCRs, and dominant responses were seen in regions 160-218 and 743-854. Reportedly, close to half of the unique spike-specific TCRs recognized epitopes lying outside the regions that are mutated in the B.1.351 and B.1.1.7 variants. Participants were mostly white British, with more females than males. The authors suggested clonal diversity may have been underestimated. The 56-69-year group was small, and its depth increase did not reach significance, likely because of low power. Because no day 14 peak-response samples were available, repertoires were characterized only after the peak T cell response. A significant rise in spike-specific TCR breadth and depth was observed after two AZD1222 doses relative to day 0 and relative to MenACWY recipients.

The CDR3 regions of human TCRbeta chains were subjected to immunosequencing. Processing in the source paper ran as follows. TCRs in the repertoires were matched against a reference library of SARS-CoV-2-specific TCRs that had been generated with the MIRA antigen-specificity platform. Breadth was defined as the fraction of unique TCRs that were SARS-CoV-2-associated. Depth was defined as the fraction of total T cells that were SARS-CoV-2-associated. Each spike-specific TCR was assigned to its reactive spike region and to a CD4 or CD8 class using the MIRA data. Log10-transformed breadth and depth values were compared by one-way ANOVA with Sidak's multiple comparisons tests. TCRdb's version of the immuneACCESS table is confined to in-frame rearrangements and falls short of the full clone set. An unresolved V gene accounts for under half of the shortfall where checked; the remainder is of unknown origin. For V, J and clone size, that table is used; D and trimming come from the DNA. This sample gives 120,000 or so clones in total; roughly 89% of them show up just once. The ten largest account for around 30% of the sample.

V is shortened by 2 bases, J by 7 bases, and the region joining them spans 12 bases. The CDR3 has 14 amino acids, counting the end cysteine and phenylalanine. CDR3 DNA only is kept here, 42 bases in frame from base 1. The germline V gene (reference sequence) specifies SEHNR as CDR1 and FQNEAQ as CDR2. The sample's time point label, decoded: baseline before first vaccination. Vaccinee samples came from UK trials COV001 and COV002, including a single-blind randomized controlled phase 2/3 trial of AZD1222 (ChAdOx1 nCoV-19) in healthy adults. Trial participant PBMC samples were collected at day 0 and day 28 after the second dose for TCRbeta chain sequencing. This clone was observed a single time. No cognate antigen has been identified for it. Nothing much larger sits one base from this clone, and base qualities are not available.

The receptor comes from an adult in good health. Sequenced here: peripheral blood, sampled on day 0 of AZD1222 vaccination. Recombination connected TRBV7-9 to TRBJ2-1; the D region possibly corresponds to TRBD1 (6 bases align). Here is the DNA: TGTGCCAGCAGCTTAAGCAGGGGTACGAATGAGCAGTTCTTC. Translated, it reads CASSLSRGTNEQFF. The full variable domain, with segments outside the CDR3 supplied by the reference TRBV7-9 and TRBJ2-1 proteins, appears as DTGVSQNPRHKITKRGQNVTFRCDPISEHNRLYWYRQTLGQGPEFLTYFQNEAQLEKSRLLSDRFSAERPKGSFSTLEIQRTEQGDSAMYLCASSLSRGTNEQFFGPGTRLTVL.